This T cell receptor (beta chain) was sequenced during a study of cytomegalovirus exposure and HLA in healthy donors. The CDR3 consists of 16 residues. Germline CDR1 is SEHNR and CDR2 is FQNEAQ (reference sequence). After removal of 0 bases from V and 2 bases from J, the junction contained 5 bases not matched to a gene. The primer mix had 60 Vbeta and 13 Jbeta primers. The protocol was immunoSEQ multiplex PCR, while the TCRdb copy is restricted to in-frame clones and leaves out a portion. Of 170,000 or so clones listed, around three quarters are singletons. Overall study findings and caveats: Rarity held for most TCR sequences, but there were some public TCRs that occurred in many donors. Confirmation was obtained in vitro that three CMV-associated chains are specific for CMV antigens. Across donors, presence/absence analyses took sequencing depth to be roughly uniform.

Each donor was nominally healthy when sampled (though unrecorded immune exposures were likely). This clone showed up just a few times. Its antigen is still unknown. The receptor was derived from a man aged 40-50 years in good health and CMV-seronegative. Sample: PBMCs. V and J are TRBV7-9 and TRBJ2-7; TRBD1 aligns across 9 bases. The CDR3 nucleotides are TGTGCCAGCAGCTTAGCGGTTGGGACAGGGACCTACGAGCAGTACTTC. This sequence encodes CASSLAVGTGTYEQYF.